The 10 T cell receptor beta chains listed next were all sequenced from one sample in a study of cytomegalovirus exposure and HLA in healthy donors. The PCR used 60 Vbeta and 13 Jbeta primers. The table came from immunoSEQ multiplex PCR; TCRdb's copy has only in-frame clones and leaves some out. The sample gives under 110,000 clones, about two thirds of which show up once; 0.6% to 1% is in the top ten. Input material: PBMCs. Receptors originate from a boy younger than 18 in good health and CMV-seronegative.

This chain connects TRBV28 to TRBJ2-7; TRBD1 matches at 9 bases. Germline CDR1 MDHEN, CDR2 SYDVKM. This CDR3 spans 13 amino acids. V was pared by 6 bases and J by 3 bases, with 3 bases of the junction left unmatched. CDR3 loop: CASRVTGGYEQYF. Here the CDR3 DNA reads TGTGCCAGCAGGGTGACAGGGGGCTACGAGCAGTACTTC.

This clone appeared a few times. The chain has TRBV18 and TRBJ1-2; 7 bases fit TRBD1. This CDR3 contains 17 residues. Germline assignment: CDR1 KGHSH and CDR2 LQKENI. V lost 3 bases to trimming and J lost 6 bases; unmatched junction nucleotides: 16. This chain's CDR3 is CASSPRTGVDNPDGYTF. The CDR3 DNA follows: TGTGCCAGCTCACCGCGGACAGGAGTGGACAATCCAGATGGCTACACCTTC.

The CDR3 DNA is TGTGCCAGCAGCTTAAGGGACACCTACAATGAGCAGTTCTTC. It is translated as CASSLRDTYNEQFF. V is TRBV7-9 and J is TRBJ2-1; D may be TRBD1 (6 bases). The CDR3 is 14 residues long. Trimming pared 2 bases from V and 2 bases from J, leaving 7 bases between. In germline, CDR1 is SEHNR, CDR2 FQNEAQ (reference sequence).

The rearrangement joins TRBV5-1 to TRBJ2-7; 9 positions match TRBD2. Germline loops: CDR1 SGHRS, CDR2 YFSETQ. J gave up 5 bases and V 5 bases, and 5 bases lay outside the gene matches. The CDR3 runs 13 residues. CDR3 bases: TGCGCCAGCAGTAGCGGGAGCGCCGACGAGCAGTACTTC. It translates to CASSSGSADEQYF.

The rearrangement uses TRBV5-4 and TRBJ1-2; 7 bases map to TRBD1. This CDR3 region has 16 residues. The junction had 9 bases not matched to a gene; V was cut back by 0 bases and J by 4 bases. The germline V gene encodes CDR1 SGHNT and CDR2 YYREEE (reference sequence). In DNA, the CDR3 is TGTGCCAGCAGCTTGGTCGGGACAGAGAGTCTCTATGGCTACACCTTC. Its protein is CASSLVGTESLYGYTF. Filled out from reference TRBV5-4 and TRBJ1-2, the complete variable domain reads ETGVTQSPTHLIKTRGQQVTLRCSSQSGHNTVSWYQQALGQGPQFIFQYYREEENGRGNFPPRFSGLQFPNYSSELNVNALELDDSALYLCASSLVGTESLYGYTFGSGTRLTVV.

V and J are TRBV28 and TRBJ2-7; 8 bases are a match to TRBD2. This CDR3 is built from 15 residues. V shed 2 bases, J shed 5 bases, and the junction held 8 bases outside the gene matches. Germline values: CDR1 MDHEN, CDR2 SYDVKM. DNA of the CDR3: TGTGCCAGCAGTTTACCTCGGGGGGGGGCCGACGAGCAGTACTTC. Its protein is CASSLPRGGADEQYF.

This clone has only a few counts. An end of the junction does not agree with germline; a read error may underlie this. The chain combines TRBV5-6 with TRBJ1-4; D gene unclear. The germline CDR1 and CDR2 sequences are SGHDT and YYEEEE. The CDR3 extends over 12 amino acids. DNA of the CDR3: TGTGCCAGCAGCTCCCAGGATGACAAACTGTTTTTT. It yields the protein CASSSQDDKLFF.

The genes are TRBV4-3 and TRBJ1-4, with D hard to call. CDR1 is LGHNA and CDR2 is YSLEER in the germline V gene. This CDR3 spans 15 amino acids. V lost 1 base and J 3 bases, leaving 9 bases between the germline ends. CDR3 amino acids: CASSQAQVPNEKLFF. The CDR3, as DNA: TGCGCCAGCAGCCAAGCCCAGGTCCCTAATGAAAAACTGTTTTTT.

The V gene is TRBV13, the J gene TRBJ1-1; perhaps TRBD1 as D (5 bases). CDR3 length: 14 residues. Germline values: CDR1 PRHDT, CDR2 FYEKMQ (reference sequence). Trimming removed 7 bases from V and 5 bases from J, with 17 bases in between. CDR3 nucleotides: TGTGCCAGCAACGGACCAGGGTCTGAGACTGAAGCTTTCTTT. Its protein product is CASNGPGSETEAFF.

In regard to this clone: This CDR3 is also generated by other DNA sequences in the sample. DNA of the CDR3: TGTGCCAGCAAACCCGGACAGGGGGTTAATCAGCCCCAGCATTTT. Encoded protein: CASKPGQGVNQPQHF. The rearrangement joins TRBV6-5 to TRBJ1-5; the match to TRBD1 covers 10 bases. Germline-derived CDR1 and CDR2 are MNHEY and SVGAGI. The CDR3 is made up of 15 amino acids. Trimming at V came to 7 bases and at J to 4 bases, leaving 7 bases not matched to a gene.